The T cell receptor beta chain under discussion was sequenced for a study of low-dose radiotherapy and immunotherapy resistance in tumors. Looking at the study overall: For Cohort 1, fractions of 0.5 Gy were given every 2 weeks, reaching 6.5 Gy overall. Doses delivered to Cohort 2 were 1 Gy per fraction every two weeks, amounting to 13 Gy over 26 weeks.

Time point here: after trial treatment. The treatment here: LDRT plus nivolumab, ipilimumab, low-dose cyclophosphamide and aspirin (RACIN trial). Donors received nivolumab, ipilimumab, aspirin, low-dose cyclophosphamide and low-dose radiotherapy. This clonotype occurred many times. Germline CDR1 reads MDHEN; CDR2 reads SYDVKM. The CDR3 contains 14 residues. V shed 8 bases and J 6 bases; nucleotides not matched to a gene: 9. First-strand cDNA used TRAV- and TRBV-specific primers, covering alpha and beta chains. The TCRs were subjected to amplification over around 18 PCR cycles employing a constant-region primer in conjunction with a V-primer adapter. Via MiXCR, TCRdb re-called the reads, giving one row per CDR3 protein. This table has about 91,000 distinct CDR3 sequences, roughly 19% appearing once.

This chain joins TRBV28 and TRBJ2-3; 9 positions match TRBD2. The TCR comes from a female donor with ovarian cancer. This specimen consisted of PBMCs, obtained after low-dose radiotherapy plus immunotherapy. The CDR3 sequence is CASYSAGGLDTQYF. As DNA, the CDR3 is TGTGCCAGCTATTCAGCGGGGGGCCTGGATACGCAGTATTTT.